Given below is one T cell receptor beta chain in context. Antigen specificity is unknown. This entry belongs to a study of cytomegalovirus exposure and HLA in healthy donors. Whole-study context: Earlier work reported 117 million unique TCR beta sequences from 180 million or so T cells.

With 4 bases clipped from V and 5 bases from J, the junction kept 3 bases outside the gene matches. This CDR3 has 13 amino acids. Germline-derived CDR1 and CDR2 are SNHLY and FYNNEI. Whole-study results and caveats: Common viral pathogens seemed to be connected with several of the most significant clusters, according to a later analysis. V- and J-gene trimming of TCR beta was linked (in a later analysis) to a missense DCLRE1C variant.

The PCR employed 60 Vbeta primers together with 13 Jbeta primers. The method was immunoSEQ multiplex PCR; TCRdb's version includes in-frame clones alone and lacks a portion of them. The sample records 100,000 to 150,000 clones, 73% being singletons. This sequence originates from a middle-aged woman in good health and CMV-seropositive. The chain links TRBV2 to TRBJ2-5, with 8 nucleotides matching TRBD1. Material for sequencing was PBMCs. CDR3 protein: CASSADRVETQYF. DNA for the CDR3: TGTGCCAGCAGTGCGGACAGGGTTGAGACCCAGTACTTC.